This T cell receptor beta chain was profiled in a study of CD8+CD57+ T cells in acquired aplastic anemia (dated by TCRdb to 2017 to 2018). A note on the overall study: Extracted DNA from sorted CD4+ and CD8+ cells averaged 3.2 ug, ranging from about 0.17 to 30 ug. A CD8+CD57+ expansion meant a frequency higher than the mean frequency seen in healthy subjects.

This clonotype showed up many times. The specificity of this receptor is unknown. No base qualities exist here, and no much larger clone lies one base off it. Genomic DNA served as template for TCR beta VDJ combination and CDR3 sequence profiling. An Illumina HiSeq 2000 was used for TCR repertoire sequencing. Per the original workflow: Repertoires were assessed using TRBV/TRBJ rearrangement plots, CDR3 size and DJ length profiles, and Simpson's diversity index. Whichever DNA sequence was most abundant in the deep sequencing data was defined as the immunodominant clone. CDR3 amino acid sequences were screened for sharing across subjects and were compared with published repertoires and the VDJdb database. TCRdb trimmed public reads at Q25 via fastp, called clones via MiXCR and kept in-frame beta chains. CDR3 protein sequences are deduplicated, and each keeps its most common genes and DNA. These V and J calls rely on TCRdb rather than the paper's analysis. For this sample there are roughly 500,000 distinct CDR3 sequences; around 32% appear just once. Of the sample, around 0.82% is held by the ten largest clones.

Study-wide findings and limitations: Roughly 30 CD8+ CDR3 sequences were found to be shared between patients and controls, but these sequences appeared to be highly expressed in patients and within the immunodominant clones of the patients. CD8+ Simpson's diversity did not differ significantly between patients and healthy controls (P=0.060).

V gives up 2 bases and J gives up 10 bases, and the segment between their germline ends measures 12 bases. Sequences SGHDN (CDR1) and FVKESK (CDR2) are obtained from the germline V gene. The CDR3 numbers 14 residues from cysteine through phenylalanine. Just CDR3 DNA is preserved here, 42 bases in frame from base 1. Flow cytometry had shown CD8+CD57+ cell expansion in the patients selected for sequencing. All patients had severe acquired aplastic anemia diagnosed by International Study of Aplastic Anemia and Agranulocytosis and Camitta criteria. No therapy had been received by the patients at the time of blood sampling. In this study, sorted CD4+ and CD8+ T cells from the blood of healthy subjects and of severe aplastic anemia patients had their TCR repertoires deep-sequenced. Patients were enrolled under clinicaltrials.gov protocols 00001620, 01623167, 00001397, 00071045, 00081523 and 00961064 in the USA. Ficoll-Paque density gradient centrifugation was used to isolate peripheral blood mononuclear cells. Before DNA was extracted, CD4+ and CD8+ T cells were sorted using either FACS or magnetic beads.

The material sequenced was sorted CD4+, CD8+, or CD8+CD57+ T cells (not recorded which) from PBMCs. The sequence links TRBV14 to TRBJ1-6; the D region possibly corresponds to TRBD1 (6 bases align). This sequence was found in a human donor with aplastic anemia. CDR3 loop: CASSQTTGGSPLHF. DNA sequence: TGTGCCAGCAGCCAAACGACAGGCGGATCACCCCTCCACTTT.